The 4 T cell receptor beta chains reported below all come from one sample, sequenced in a study of blood T cells in healthy people across ages. The second PCR ran about 7 to 12 cycles with a sample-barcoded 5' primer and J-beta primers. MiXCR, applied by TCRdb to the 5' RACE reads, yields one record per CDR3 protein. In the table there are roughly 1.5 million distinct CDR3 sequences, 35% to 45% of which are singletons. The sample was blood. The receptors come from a woman aged 18-35 years in good health.

In its sample, this clonotype was seen a few times. The rearrangement links TRBV27 to TRBJ1-2; no firm D call. The CDR3 loop spans 15 amino acids. Deletions cut 5 bases from V and 4 bases from J, with 17 bases between. The germline gives CDR1 MNHEY, CDR2 SMNVEV (reference sequence). CDR3 amino acids: CASSPRWGGGYGYTF. As DNA, the CDR3 is TGTGCCAGCAGTCCGCGATGGGGAGGCGGCTATGGCTACACCTTC.

This clonotype was found a few times. V usage is TRBV7-9 and J usage is TRBJ2-3, with D uncertain. Trimming stripped 5 bases from V and 2 bases from J, with 14 bases between. Germline CDR1 is SEHNR and CDR2 is FQNEAQ (reference sequence). The length of the CDR3 is 15 residues. In nucleotides, the CDR3 is TGTGCCAGCAGCAACATAGGCTGGGACACAGATACGCAGTATTTT. Translating gives CASSNIGWDTDTQYF.

The CDR3, as DNA: TGTGCCAGCAGTTCCGGACAGGGTGGAGATCGGCCCCAGCATTTT. It translates to CASSSGQGGDRPQHF. The chain recombines TRBV6-5 with TRBJ1-5; 8 bases match TRBD1. CDR3 length equals 15 residues. Per germline, CDR1 MNHEY and CDR2 SVGAGI. V lost 4 bases and J lost 9; bases outside the gene matches: 11.

This clonotype was counted only a few times. The chain recombines TRBV29-1 with TRBJ2-1, with D possibly being TRBD2 (5 bases). The V end was cut by 1 base, the J end by 8 bases, with 12 bases between. The CDR3 length is 13 residues. CDR1 and CDR2 from the germline V gene are SQVTM and ANQGSEA. Here the CDR3 reads CSVEGGRDYEQFF. For the CDR3, the DNA is TGCAGCGTTGAAGGTGGGAGAGACTATGAGCAGTTCTTC.